The TCR beta chain under discussion was sequenced for a study of OX40 agonist ivuxolimab in advanced cancers. On the study more broadly: Past anti-PD-1, anti-PD-L1 or anti-CTLA-4 therapy was accepted, and 30% to 50% had received some. There were three patients with partial responses, one having hepatocellular carcinoma and two cutaneous melanoma.

Details on this clone: No antigen is known for it.

Notes on the study in general: Individuals who were partial responders at 0.1-3.0 mg/kg had clonal expansion that ranked among the lowest.

TCRdb keeps only in-frame clones here, not all; method: immunoSEQ multiplex PCR. The sample lists about 36,000 clones; 70% to 80% were seen once. At cycle 4 day 1, cycle 7 day 1, and baseline, blood was sampled. The receptor was isolated from an adult with an advanced solid tumor such as melanoma, head and neck, liver or kidney cancer. This sample comprised CD4+ or CD8+ T cells sorted from blood, obtained in a trial of the OX40 agonist ivuxolimab.

As DNA, the CDR3 is TGTGCCTGGAATAGCGGGGGCCCTTACAATGAGCAGTTCTTC. The encoded protein is CAWNSGGPYNEQFF. This sequence joins TRBV30 and TRBJ2-1; 9 nucleotides agree with TRBD2. This CDR3 has 14 amino acids. The germline gives CDR1 GTSNPN, CDR2 SVGIG (reference sequence). V trimming: 4 bases; J trimming: 4 bases; junction bases outside the gene matches: 5.